The 20 T cell receptor beta chains in this list originate from one sample, sequenced in a study of cytomegalovirus exposure and HLA in healthy donors. The PCR used 60 Vbeta and 13 Jbeta primers. Assay: immunoSEQ multiplex PCR; the TCRdb copy retains only in-frame clones and omits some. The table shows around 120,000 clones, with about four fifths occurring only once. Input material: PBMCs. The origin of the receptors is a woman in her thirties or forties in good health and CMV-seronegative.

V and J are TRBV6-6 and TRBJ1-4, with 7 positions matching TRBD1. Germline V gene data show CDR1 as MNHNY and CDR2 as SVGAGI (reference sequence). Trimming cost V 5 bases and J 1 base; bases outside gene matches: 7. This CDR3 has 16 residues. The CDR3 DNA follows: TGTGCCAGCAGTAGGGGGCTAGGGGAAACTAATGAAAAACTGTTTTTT. It specifies CASSRGLGETNEKLFF.

The chain joins TRBV21-1 to TRBJ1-2. TRBV21-1 is given as a pseudogene. The CDR3 is made up of 16 amino acids. CDR3 loop: CASTKREEDSYYGYTF. The CDR3 DNA is TGTGCCAGCACCAAAAGAGAAGAGGACTCATACTATGGCTACACCTTC.

As for this clone: Mismatch with germline at one junction end may stem from a read error. As DNA, the CDR3 is TGTGCCAGCAGTGAAAGCCCCGCATCTGCCGGGGATTTT. Translation: CASSESPASAGDF. The rearrangement uses TRBV2 and TRBJ1-3; D not certain. The CDR3 totals 13 residues. Germline V gene data show CDR1 as SNHLY and CDR2 as FYNNEI.

This rearrangement joins TRBV7-2 to TRBJ2-3, with TRBD2 identical over 13 bases. The CDR3 is 20 residues long. J lost 4 bases, V lost 0 bases, and 13 bases had no gene match. CDR1 and CDR2 (germline): SGHTA, FQGNSA. The CDR3 reads CASSLAVLPGLAGWADTQYF. The CDR3 region has the DNA TGTGCCAGCAGCTTAGCCGTCCTCCCGGGACTAGCGGGGTGGGCAGATACGCAGTATTTT.

The rearrangement joins TRBV5-1 to TRBJ2-7, with 8 bases fitting TRBD1. In germline, CDR1 is SGHRS, CDR2 YFSETQ. The V segment lost 0 bases and the J segment 2 bases; nucleotides outside the gene matches: 7. The length of the CDR3 is 16 residues. CDR3 coding DNA: TGCGCCAGCAGCTTGGCCCGGGACAGGATTCCCTACGAGCAGTACTTC. Its translation: CASSLARDRIPYEQYF.

The DNA of the CDR3 is TGCGCCAGCTCCGAGGCTCTAGCCAAAAACATTCAGTACTTC. Its protein is CASSEALAKNIQYF. This chain joins TRBV5-1 and TRBJ2-4; no clear D gene. V was clipped by 7 bases and J by 0 bases, with 11 bases between them. Germline values: CDR1 SGHRS, CDR2 YFSETQ. This CDR3 is built from 14 residues.

This clone has more than one count but fewer than ten. The chain combines TRBV5-6 with TRBJ2-6; no reliable D call. In germline, CDR1 is SGHDT, CDR2 YYEEEE. The CDR3 sequence is 17 residues long. Deletions cut 0 bases from V and 0 bases from J, with 10 bases between. The CDR3 spells CASSLESALSGANVLTF. The CDR3 nucleotides read TGTGCCAGCAGCTTGGAGTCAGCGCTCTCTGGGGCCAACGTCCTGACTTTC.

The chain links TRBV6-5 to TRBJ2-7; TRBD2 aligns across 10 bases. The V gene end was trimmed by 0 bases and the J gene end by 2 bases; junction bases not matched to a gene: 4. The germline V gene has CDR1 MNHEY and CDR2 SVGAGI. The CDR3 totals 16 residues. The CDR3 DNA sequence: TGTGCCAGCAGTTACTCGATCAGCGGGGGGGCCTACGAGCAGTACTTC. It yields the protein CASSYSISGGAYEQYF.

V and J are TRBV6-1 and TRBJ2-2; D is undetermined. CDR1 and CDR2 from the germline V gene are MNHNS and SASEGT. Trimming took 4 bases from V and 1 from J, leaving 19 bases between them. The CDR3 consists of 18 residues. The CDR3 coding sequence is TGTGCCAGCAGTGTTAACCCTCCTTTGGCAGGGAACACCGGGGAGCTGTTTTTT. Translation: CASSVNPPLAGNTGELFF.

This clone has just one count. V usage is TRBV27 and J usage is TRBJ1-6, with a weak D call TRBD1 (6 bases). In germline, CDR1 is MNHEY, CDR2 SMNVEV (reference sequence). V lost 9 bases and J lost 10, with 22 bases in between. This CDR3 has 15 residues. The CDR3 is CASLSKQGMDSPLHF. In nucleotides, the CDR3 is TGTGCCAGTCTCTCGAAACAGGGTATGGACTCACCCCTCCACTTT.

This chain connects TRBV9 to TRBJ2-5; no definite D call. The length of the CDR3 is 13 residues. Germline CDR1 SGDLS, CDR2 YYNGEE. The V end lost 2 bases, the J end lost 5 bases, and 10 bases lay between the germline ends. The CDR3 DNA reads as TGTGCCAGCAGCGTTGCCACTGCGGAGACCCAGTACTTC. Residues: CASSVATAETQYF.

The chain employs TRBV29-1 and TRBJ2-2, with D maybe TRBD1 (5 bases). Trimming removed 6 bases at V and 4 bases at J, with 6 bases between. This CDR3 is 11 amino acids long. Germline assignment: CDR1 SQVTM and CDR2 ANQGSEA. The DNA for the CDR3 is TGCAGCGTGGGGCGCACCGGGGAGCTGTTTTTT. Its translation is CSVGRTGELFF.

The rearrangement links TRBV5-1 to TRBJ2-7, with D possibly matching TRBD1 (6 bases). This CDR3 contains 16 residues. CDR1 and CDR2 from the germline V gene are SGHRS and YFSETQ. V dropped 5 bases and J dropped 5 bases, with 23 bases sitting between them. The CDR3 loop reads CASSEGVGLPDDEQYF. In DNA, the CDR3 is TGCGCCAGCAGTGAGGGGGTCGGCCTCCCGGACGACGAGCAGTACTTC.

This clone has a handful of counts. The V and J genes are TRBV5-6 and TRBJ1-2, with D possibly TRBD1 on 6 matching bases. CDR3 length: 15 residues. Germline CDR1 reads SGHDT; CDR2 reads YYEEEE. V lost 4 bases to trimming and J lost 5 bases, with 18 bases between them. The CDR3 reads CASSSRGRRSYGYTF. The DNA for the CDR3 is TGTGCCAGCAGCAGCAGGGGCCGACGGAGTTATGGCTACACCTTC.

This chain connects TRBV5-1 to TRBJ1-1, with 9 bases that match TRBD1. The CDR3 runs to 15 residues. The V segment lost 4 bases and the J segment 7 bases; nucleotides outside the gene matches: 11. Germline V lookup: CDR1 SGHRS, CDR2 YFSETQ. CDR3 nucleotide sequence: TGCGCCAGCAGCCCCTGGACAGGGGACGACGTTGAAGCTTTCTTT. The encoded protein is CASSPWTGDDVEAFF.

The V and J genes are TRBV7-9 and TRBJ1-2; 10 nucleotides agree with TRBD1. Losses at the gene ends were 5 bases for V and 0 bases for J; bases not matched to a gene: 12. Germline values: CDR1 SEHNR, CDR2 FQNEAQ (reference sequence). This CDR3 has 18 amino acids. In nucleotides, the CDR3 is TGTGCCAGCAGCATATTAGGGACAGGGGCTCGACCTAACTATGGCTACACCTTC. It codes for CASSILGTGARPNYGYTF.

The DNA for the CDR3 is TGTGCCAGCAGTTACTCGCAGGGTTGGTCACCCCTCCACTTT. Translating it yields CASSYSQGWSPLHF. The rearrangement joins TRBV6-6 to TRBJ1-6; D perhaps matches TRBD1 (5 bases). Trimming removed 0 bases from V and 10 bases from J, with 10 bases in between. Germline-derived CDR1 and CDR2 are MNHNY and SVGAGI (reference sequence). This CDR3 spans 14 amino acids.

The chain uses TRBV27 and TRBJ2-3; TRBD2 aligns across 9 bases. With V trimmed by 5 bases and J by 0 bases, 9 bases remained unmatched. From germline, CDR1 is MNHEY and CDR2 SMNVEV (reference sequence). This CDR3 has 17 residues. CDR3 sequence: CASSPLAGRLSTDTQYF. The CDR3 DNA reads as TGTGCCAGCAGTCCCCTAGCGGGAAGGTTAAGCACAGATACGCAGTATTTT.

This chain links TRBV15 with TRBJ2-5, with D perhaps matching TRBD2 (5 bases). This CDR3 spans 16 amino acids. Looked up from germline, CDR1 is LNHNV and CDR2 is YYDKDF (reference sequence). V gave up 1 base and J gave up 0 bases, with 12 bases separating them. The CDR3 region has the DNA TGTGCCACCAGCAGAGGAGAGGGCAGCTACCAAGAGACCCAGTACTTC. This codes for CATSRGEGSYQETQYF.

The chain carries TRBV6-6 and TRBJ1-2, with a possible D match to TRBD1 (5 bases). This CDR3 is built from 12 residues. CDR1 and CDR2 from the germline V gene are MNHNY and SVGAGI (reference sequence). V lost 7 bases, J lost 4 bases, and 10 bases lay in between. The CDR3 sequence: CASTLDSYGYTF. The CDR3 region has the DNA TGTGCCAGCACCCTCGACAGCTATGGCTACACCTTC.